One sample yielded the 13 T cell receptor beta chains listed below, sequenced in a study of PD-1 blockade in classical Hodgkin lymphoma. Time point in this sample: newly diagnosed, previously untreated cHL patient sample. Clones were read by immunoSEQ multiplex PCR, and TCRdb kept only the in-frame ones, dropping some. The sample includes tens of thousands of clones, approximately 91% seen only once; the top ten take roughly 5%. Sequenced sample: peripheral blood mononuclear cells (PBMCs). Receptor source: a human donor with classical Hodgkin lymphoma.

The chain joins TRBV4-1 to TRBJ1-2; 10 positions agree with TRBD1. V dropped 6 bases and J dropped 4; count of bases not matched to a gene: 14. Germline-derived CDR1 and CDR2 are MGHRA and YSYEKL. The CDR3 contains 17 residues. This CDR3 is CASSRQGAGTPLYGYTF. As DNA, the CDR3 is TGCGCCAGCAGTCGACAGGGGGCTGGGACTCCCCTCTATGGCTACACCTTC.

The chain combines TRBV10-3 with TRBJ2-3; 7 bases map to TRBD1. The length of the CDR3 is 14 residues. The germline gives CDR1 ENHRY, CDR2 SYGVKD. Trimming removed 2 bases from V and 9 bases from J; junction bases left unmatched: 8. The CDR3 protein is CAISEKTGIGTQYF. The CDR3 nucleotides are TGTGCCATCAGTGAGAAGACAGGGATCGGGACGCAGTATTTT.

This rearrangement joins TRBV7-9 to TRBJ2-3; TRBD2 aligns across 7 bases. This CDR3 has 12 residues. Germline-derived CDR1 and CDR2 are SEHNR and FQNEAQ (reference sequence). Trimming at V came to 4 bases and at J to 5 bases, leaving 0 bases not matched to a gene. The CDR3 sequence: CASSWGGDTQYF. As DNA, the CDR3 is TGTGCCAGCAGCTGGGGGGGAGATACGCAGTATTTT.

The rearrangement links TRBV15 to TRBJ1-1; D remains unclear. With 1 base removed from V and 0 bases from J, the gap between germline ends came to 12 bases. The CDR3 totals 16 residues. Per germline, CDR1 LNHNV and CDR2 YYDKDF (reference sequence). This chain's CDR3 is CATSRGGGNMNTEAFF. DNA of the CDR3: TGTGCCACCAGCAGAGGAGGAGGGAACATGAACACTGAAGCTTTCTTT.

This clone has a handful of counts. An end of the junction does not agree with germline; a read error may underlie this. The chain recombines TRBV4-1 with TRBJ1-5, with D possibly being TRBD1 (5 bases). The CDR3 extends over 15 amino acids. Germline V CDR1 and CDR2: MGHRA, YSYEKL. The CDR3 nucleotides are TGCGCCACCAGCCCCAGGGCAGTGAGCAATCAGCCCCAGCATTTT. Translating it yields CATSPRAVSNQPQHF.

This chain uses TRBV4-2 with TRBJ2-1; 13 positions match TRBD2. The germline gives CDR1 LGHNA, CDR2 YNFKEQ. The V gene end was trimmed by 4 bases and the J gene end by 4 bases; junction bases not matched to a gene: 7. The CDR3 has 17 amino acids. CDR3 sequence: CASSPRTSGSWYNEQFF. CDR3 in DNA: TGTGCCAGCAGCCCGCGGACTAGCGGGAGTTGGTACAATGAGCAGTTCTTC.

V usage is TRBV2 and J usage is TRBJ1-2; a weak D match, TRBD1 (5 bases). With 8 bases removed from V and 4 bases from J, the gap between germline ends came to 17 bases. The CDR3 consists of 14 residues. CDR1 SNHLY and CDR2 FYNNEI come from the germline V gene. In DNA form, the CDR3 reads TGTGCCAGCGCGCAGGGAGAGCTATCCTATGGCTACACCTTC. It specifies CASAQGELSYGYTF.

This clone occurred a few times. A junction end diverges from the germline sequence, so it may reflect a read error. The V gene is TRBV6-6, the J gene TRBJ1-5, with TRBD1 as a possible D gene (5 bases). From germline, CDR1 is MNHNY and CDR2 SVGAGI (reference sequence). The CDR3 has 14 residues. The CDR3 reads CATSQGSGYQPQHF. CDR3 DNA: TGTGCCACCAGTCAGGGTTCGGGATATCAGCCCCAGCATTTT.

The rearrangement links TRBV5-1 to TRBJ2-1; TRBD1 is a possible D gene (6 bases). The CDR3 extends over 14 amino acids. Deletions cut 0 bases from V and 4 bases from J, with 8 bases between. CDR1 is SGHRS, CDR2 YFSETQ, per germline. CDR3 in amino acids: CASSLADRYNEQFF. Here the CDR3 DNA reads TGCGCCAGCAGCTTGGCCGACAGGTACAATGAGCAGTTCTTC.

This sequence joins TRBV15 and TRBJ1-5; the D gene is possibly TRBD1 (6 bases). Germline values: CDR1 LNHNV, CDR2 YYDKDF (reference sequence). The CDR3 sequence is 15 residues long. Trimming stripped 1 base from V and 7 bases from J, with 14 bases between. CDR3 nucleotide sequence: TGTGCCACCAGCAGAGGAACAGGGTCTGGACAGCCCCAGCATTTT. This codes for CATSRGTGSGQPQHF.

The chain employs TRBV9 and TRBJ2-1, with 7 bases matching TRBD2. CDR3 length: 13 amino acids. Trimming cost V 2 bases and J 8 bases; bases outside gene matches: 4. Germline CDR1 SGDLS, CDR2 YYNGEE. CDR3 nucleotides: TGTGCCAGCAGCGTTGGGACTAACGATGAGCAGTTCTTC. It codes for CASSVGTNDEQFF.

The chain joins TRBV5-1 to TRBJ2-3; D unclear. The CDR3 is 12 residues long. The V gene lost 6 bases and the J gene lost 4 bases, with 9 bases spanning the gap. Germline-derived CDR1 and CDR2 are SGHRS and YFSETQ. The CDR3 loop is CASIGQSDTQYF. DNA of the CDR3: TGCGCCAGCATCGGCCAGTCAGATACGCAGTATTTT.

The V and J genes are TRBV19 and TRBJ1-3; the D is unclear. CDR3 length: 12 amino acids. Germline CDR1 is LNHDA and CDR2 is SQIVND (reference sequence). The germline V and J ends were trimmed by 3 bases and 4 bases, with 4 bases remaining between them. The CDR3 coding sequence is TGTGCCAGTAGTATTACCGGAAACACCATATATTTT. Translated: CASSITGNTIYF.